The next 15 T cell receptor beta chains were all read from a single sample in a study of T cells in Graves' hyperthyroidism and ophthalmopathy. What was amplified from RNA transcripts were TCR beta CDR3 regions. The HTBI primer set served for first-round RT-PCR of the TCR CDR3. Each CDR3 protein gets one entry after TCRdb re-called the multiplex PCR reads with MiXCR. The data show 550,000 to 700,000 distinct CDR3 sequences, roughly 15% seen once. Sequenced input: blood. The receptor set was obtained from a woman aged 40 to 50 with Graves' ophthalmopathy.

This clonotype was found a few times. The rearrangement links TRBV5-1 to TRBJ1-1; no reliable D call. V shed 0 bases and J shed 5 bases, with 8 bases lying between them. The CDR3 spans 13 residues. Germline V CDR1 and CDR2: SGHRS, YFSETQ. CDR3 in DNA: TGCGCCAGCAGCTTGGTACCCAGGACTGAAGCTTTCTTT. Encoded protein: CASSLVPRTEAFF.

This clonotype appeared many times. The genes are TRBV7-2 and TRBJ2-7, with D possibly being TRBD1 or TRBD2 (5 bases each). The germline V and J ends were trimmed by 5 bases and 2 bases, with 13 bases remaining between them. The germline CDR1 and CDR2 sequences are SGHTA and FQGNSA. The CDR3 extends over 14 amino acids. The CDR3, as DNA: TGTGCCAGCAGCAACCGGGACCCACCCTACGAGCAGTACTTC. Translated: CASSNRDPPYEQYF.

This clonotype showed up many times. The chain couples TRBV7-3 to TRBJ2-1; 8 nucleotides align to TRBD2. In germline, CDR1 is SGHTA, CDR2 FQGTGA. The J segment lost 6 bases and the V segment lost 3 bases, leaving 4 bases of the junction unmatched. This CDR3 is 14 amino acids long. CDR3 loop: CASSFGGLGNEQFF. DNA for the CDR3: TGTGCCAGCAGCTTCGGGGGACTAGGCAATGAGCAGTTCTTC.

This clonotype was recorded a few times. The chain links TRBV6-1 to TRBJ2-1; 10 bases line up with TRBD2. V trimming: 5 bases; J trimming: 7 bases; junction bases outside the gene matches: 8. Looked up from germline, CDR1 is MNHNS and CDR2 is SASEGT. The CDR3 loop spans 15 amino acids. In nucleotides, the CDR3 is TGTGCCAGCAGTCCCCTAGCGGGAGTCCCGAATGAGCAGTTCTTC. Amino acids: CASSPLAGVPNEQFF.

This clonotype has ten or more counts. The chain employs TRBV29-1 and TRBJ2-5; TRBD1 is a possible D gene (5 bases). Germline V CDR1 and CDR2: SQVTM, ANQGSEA. This CDR3 has 12 amino acids. Trimming cost V 8 bases and J 4 bases, with 14 bases left between them. CDR3 in DNA: TGCAGCTTCTCAGAAGGGGCAGAGACCCAGTACTTC. It yields the protein CSFSEGAETQYF. The full variable domain, rest sourced from reference TRBV29-1 and TRBJ2-5, is SAVISQKPSRDICQRGTSLTIQCQVDSQVTMMFWYRQQPGQSLTLIATANQGSEATYESGFVIDKFPISRPNLTFSTLTVSNMSPEDSSIYLCSFSEGAETQYFGPGTRLLVL.

At least ten counts were recorded for this clonotype. The V gene is TRBV7-2, the J gene TRBJ2-7; 11 bases are shared with TRBD2. Looked up from germline, CDR1 is SGHTA and CDR2 is FQGNSA. CDR3 length: 14 amino acids. Germline trimming cut 3 bases from V and 6 bases from J; bases unmatched to any gene: 4. This CDR3 is CASSFSGRAIEQYF. Written as DNA, the CDR3 is TGTGCCAGCAGCTTTAGCGGGAGGGCCATCGAGCAGTACTTC.

In its sample, this clonotype was seen a few times. V and J are TRBV28 and TRBJ1-5; a possible D gene is TRBD1 (5 bases). This CDR3 has 17 residues. The germline gives CDR1 MDHEN, CDR2 SYDVKM. Trimming shortened V by 3 bases and J by 2 bases, and 17 bases separated the two germline ends. CDR3 DNA: TGTGCCAGCAGTTTGGCTAGGGAGGGGTGGGGCAATCAGCCCCAGCATTTT. Its protein product is CASSLAREGWGNQPQHF. Combining the CDR3 with reference TRBV28 and TRBJ1-5 gives the whole variable domain DVKVTQSSRYLVKRTGEKVFLECVQDMDHENMFWYRQDPGLGLRLIYFSYDVKMKEKGDIPEGYSVSREKKERFSLILESASTNQTSMYLCASSLAREGWGNQPQHFGDGTRLSIL.

The chain employs TRBV12-3 or TRBV12-4 and TRBJ1-2; D unresolved. Trimming took 3 bases from V and 4 from J, leaving 9 bases between them. This CDR3 is 13 amino acids long. In DNA, the CDR3 is TGTGCCAGCAGTTTGCAGGTTACCTATGGCTACACCTTC. Translation gives CASSLQVTYGYTF.

The gene calls are TRBV24-1 and TRBJ2-4; 7 bases are shared with TRBD2. CDR3 length equals 14 residues. Germline V gives CDR1 KGHDR, CDR2 SFDVKD. V lost 0 bases, J lost 15 bases, and 10 bases stayed unmatched. The CDR3 reads CATSDLLGGEKRYF. CDR3 bases: TGTGCCACCAGTGATTTGCTGGGGGGGGAGAAAAGGTACTTC.

In this sample, this clonotype turned up many times. V gene TRBV6-1 combines with J gene TRBJ2-7; 12 bases fit TRBD2. Per the germline V gene, CDR1 is MNHNS and CDR2 is SASEGT. This CDR3 has 15 amino acids. The V and J ends lost 6 bases and 7 bases, in that order; junction bases with no gene match: 10. CDR3 in DNA: TGTGCCAGCAGAAGGACTAGCGGGACCCCGGATGAGCAGTACTTC. This sequence encodes CASRRTSGTPDEQYF.

The rearrangement links TRBV19 to TRBJ1-3, with no clear D. Between the trimmed V and J ends, which lost 7 bases and 2 bases, there was a span of 12 bases. Germline V gene sequence: CDR1 LNHDA, CDR2 SQIVND (reference sequence). CDR3 length: 14 amino acids. The CDR3 reads CASTPRVAGNTIYF. As DNA, the CDR3 is TGTGCCAGTACTCCGCGGGTTGCTGGAAACACCATATATTTT.

This clonotype was detected ten times or more. The chain employs TRBV6-1 and TRBJ2-7; D uncertain. This CDR3 spans 13 amino acids. Germline loops: CDR1 MNHNS, CDR2 SASEGT. V lost 6 bases and J 2 bases, leaving 11 bases between the germline ends. This CDR3 is CASSKMSPYEQYF. Written as DNA, the CDR3 is TGTGCCAGCAGCAAGATGTCCCCCTACGAGCAGTACTTC.

The chain couples TRBV29-1 to TRBJ1-2, with no clear D. CDR3 size: 10 residues. Germline V CDR1 and CDR2: SQVTM, ANQGSEA. Trimming pared 3 bases from V and 8 bases from J, leaving 7 bases between. This CDR3 reads CSVEDEGYTF. As DNA, the CDR3 is TGCAGCGTTGAGGACGAGGGCTACACCTTC. Full variable domain (remainder filled in from reference TRBV29-1 and TRBJ1-2): SAVISQKPSRDICQRGTSLTIQCQVDSQVTMMFWYRQQPGQSLTLIATANQGSEATYESGFVIDKFPISRPNLTFSTLTVSNMSPEDSSIYLCSVEDEGYTFGSGTRLTVV.

V usage is TRBV28 and J usage is TRBJ2-7; D remains ambiguous. CDR3 length equals 15 residues. The V gene lost 2 bases and the J gene lost 2 bases, with 13 bases spanning the gap. The V gene's germline CDR1 is MDHEN and CDR2 SYDVKM. Here the CDR3 reads CASSLDPRAAYEQYF. CDR3 coding DNA: TGTGCCAGCAGTTTAGACCCCCGGGCAGCCTACGAGCAGTACTTC.

This clonotype was seen only a few times. The V call is TRBV19, the J call TRBJ2-2; 7 bases are a match to TRBD1. Germline lookup yields CDR1 LNHDA and CDR2 SQIVND (reference sequence). Trimming cost V 6 bases and J 6 bases; bases outside gene matches: 4. The length of the CDR3 is 13 residues. The CDR3 sequence: CASSHQGAGELFF. DNA for the CDR3: TGTGCCAGTAGCCACCAGGGGGCCGGGGAGCTGTTTTTT. The full variable domain, in which reference TRBV19 and TRBJ2-2 provide the parts outside the CDR3, is DGGITQSPKYLFRKEGQNVTLSCEQNLNHDAMYWYRQDPGQGLRLIYYSQIVNDFQKGDIAEGYSVSREKKESFPLTVTSAQKNPTAFYLCASSHQGAGELFFGEGSRLTVL.